This T cell receptor (beta chain) was recovered during a study of blood T cell repertoires in COVID-19. At the level of the study: The study drew acute and convalescent COVID-19 samples from the United States, Italy and Spain.

Germline V gene sequence: CDR1 MNHEY, CDR2 SVGAGI. The CDR3 covers 14 residues. V shed 6 bases and J shed 5 bases, with 16 bases lying between them. In the study's own analysis: Reference gene primer amplification gave nucleated cell count estimates. Method: immunoSEQ multiplex PCR; TCRdb's copy keeps in-frame clones and lacks some. V, J and clone size are those of that table, while D and trimming were read from the DNA. In the table there are around 95,000 clones, 65% to 85% of which are singletons. This chain uses TRBV6-5 with TRBJ2-5, with a tentative D call TRBD2 (6 bases). This TCR derives from a woman of 80 years or more with acute or convalescent COVID-19. Material: peripheral blood. CDR3 sequence: CASSQSYGGETQYF. DNA for the CDR3: TGTGCCAGCAGCCAGTCCTATGGGGGGGAGACCCAGTACTTC.